The rows below give T cell receptor beta chains drawn from one sample of a study of blood T cell repertoires in COVID-19. This table comes from immunoSEQ multiplex PCR, and its TCRdb copy is limited to in-frame clones, with some not included. The sample lists about 240,000 clones; around 84% were seen once. Input material: peripheral blood. Receptor source: a woman aged 70-85 years with active or convalescent COVID-19. Each CDR3 is given with its conserved first and last residue. A D gene is named only where the DNA matches it firmly. The size field is filled for only some rows; it gives once, few, many or a size class.

J gene: TRBJ1-2
D gene: -
clone size: -
V gene: TRBV6-5
CDR3 DNA: TGTGCTAGCACCTCGAGAGGCGGCAATGGCTACACCTTC
CDR3 protein: CASTSRGGNGYTF

J gene: TRBJ1-5
D gene: -
clone size: -
V gene: TRBV29-1
CDR3 DNA: TGCAGCGCCTCCGTAGGGCCGGGGCAGCCCCAGCATTTT
CDR3 protein: CSASVGPGQPQHF

J gene: TRBJ2-2
D gene: -
clone size: -
V gene: TRBV11-2
CDR3 DNA: TGTGCCAGCAGCTTAATAGCCGCGAGAGGGGAGCTGTTTTTT
CDR3 protein: CASSLIAARGELFF

J gene: TRBJ1-5
D gene: TRBD1
clone size: -
V gene: TRBV6-4
CDR3 DNA: TGTGCCAGCAGGGCAGGACAGGTCGATAGCAATCAGCCCCAGCATTTT
CDR3 protein: CASRAGQVDSNQPQHF

J gene: TRBJ2-1
D gene: TRBD2
clone size: once
V gene: TRBV5-1
CDR3 DNA: TGCGCCAGCGATCCGGGACTAGGGACCTACAATGAGCAGTTCTTC
CDR3 protein: CASDPGLGTYNEQFF

J gene: TRBJ1-1
D gene: TRBD1
clone size: once
V gene: TRBV7-9
CDR3 DNA: TGTGCCAGCAGCTCCCGGGACAGGGGCTTTGAAGCTTTCTTT
CDR3 protein: CASSSRDRGFEAFF

J gene: TRBJ1-2
D gene: -
clone size: -
V gene: TRBV4-3
CDR3 DNA: TGCGCCAGCAGCCAAGCCCCTTCCTCCTATGGCTACACCTTC
CDR3 protein: CASSQAPSSYGYTF

J gene: TRBJ2-7
D gene: TRBD1
clone size: -
V gene: TRBV19
CDR3 DNA: TGTGCCAGTCGGACAGGGGACGAGCAGTACTTC
CDR3 protein: CASRTGDEQYF

J gene: TRBJ1-3
D gene: -
clone size: -
V gene: TRBV7-9
CDR3 DNA: TGTGCCAGCAGCTGGGAGGACTCTGGAAACACCATATATTTT
CDR3 protein: CASSWEDSGNTIYF

J gene: TRBJ1-5
D gene: TRBD1
clone size: -
V gene: TRBV18
CDR3 DNA: TGTGCCAGCTCACCACCTTTACAGGGGGCAGTAGGTCAGCCCCAGCATTTT
CDR3 protein: CASSPPLQGAVGQPQHF

J gene: TRBJ1-2
D gene: -
clone size: -
V gene: TRBV6-5
CDR3 DNA: TGTGCCAGCAGTTACGGGCAAGCCTATGGCTACACCTTC
CDR3 protein: CASSYGQAYGYTF

J gene: TRBJ2-3
D gene: TRBD2
clone size: -
V gene: TRBV7-3
CDR3 DNA: TGTGCCAGCAGCTTAACGTCCGGGGGGGTAACAGATACGCAGTATTTT
CDR3 protein: CASSLTSGGVTDTQYF

J gene: TRBJ1-5
D gene: -
clone size: -
V gene: TRBV6-5
CDR3 DNA: TGTGCCAGCAGTTCCTCCGGGGTTCAGCCCCAGCATTTT
CDR3 protein: CASSSSGVQPQHF

J gene: TRBJ1-1
D gene: -
clone size: -
V gene: TRBV5-5
CDR3 DNA: TGTGCCAGCAGCTTGCGTCCCTCGAACACTGAAGCTTTCTTT
CDR3 protein: CASSLRPSNTEAFF

J gene: TRBJ2-7
D gene: -
clone size: -
V gene: TRBV5-1
CDR3 DNA: TGCGCCAGCAGCTTTCGGGGAAACACCTACGAGCAGTACTTC
CDR3 protein: CASSFRGNTYEQYF

J gene: TRBJ2-3
D gene: TRBD2
clone size: -
V gene: TRBV5-6
CDR3 DNA: TGTGCCAGCAGGAGCGGGGGGAGGAATACGCAGTATTTT
CDR3 protein: CASRSGGRNTQYF

J gene: TRBJ1-2
D gene: -
clone size: -
V gene: TRBV27
CDR3 DNA: TGTGCCAGCAGTGGATTGGAAGGGAGGTTTTATGGCTACACCTTC
CDR3 protein: CASSGLEGRFYGYTF

J gene: TRBJ1-2
D gene: TRBD1
clone size: -
V gene: TRBV27
CDR3 DNA: TGTGCCAGCAGATTCCGTCAAGCTGGACAGGGGGACCTCTATGGCTACACCTTC
CDR3 protein: CASRFRQAGQGDLYGYTF

J gene: TRBJ2-2
D gene: -
clone size: once
V gene: TRBV7-9
CDR3 DNA: TGTGCCAGCAGCTCCCCCCAGCGGGTAGAGACCGGGGAGCTGTTTTTT
CDR3 protein: CASSSPQRVETGELFF

J gene: TRBJ2-6
D gene: TRBD1
clone size: -
V gene: TRBV19
CDR3 DNA: TGTGCCAGTAGTATAGATTTGGGACAGGGTCTCTCTGGGGCCAACGTCCTGACTTTC
CDR3 protein: CASSIDLGQGLSGANVLTF

J gene: TRBJ1-2
D gene: TRBD1
clone size: -
V gene: TRBV7-8
CDR3 DNA: TGTGCCAGCAGCCTAGCTAACGACAGGGGGCGAGGTGGCTACACCTTC
CDR3 protein: CASSLANDRGRGGYTF

J gene: TRBJ1-1
D gene: -
clone size: -
V gene: TRBV9
CDR3 DNA: TGTGCCAGCAGCGTAGACCCCCGGGACACTGAAGCTTTCTTT
CDR3 protein: CASSVDPRDTEAFF

J gene: TRBJ1-3
D gene: -
clone size: -
V gene: TRBV24-1
CDR3 DNA: TGTGCCACCAGTGAGGGGACAGGAAACACCATATATTTT
CDR3 protein: CATSEGTGNTIYF

J gene: TRBJ2-4
D gene: TRBD1
clone size: -
V gene: TRBV6-5
CDR3 DNA: TGTGCCAGCAACCCACAGGGGGGCAAAAACATTCAGTACTTC
CDR3 protein: CASNPQGGKNIQYF

J gene: TRBJ1-6
D gene: TRBD1
clone size: -
V gene: TRBV6-5
CDR3 DNA: TGTCCCGGGACAGGGGAATCACCCCTCCACTTT
CDR3 protein: CPGTGESPLHF

J gene: TRBJ2-1
D gene: TRBD1
clone size: -
V gene: TRBV6-6
CDR3 DNA: TGTGCCAGCCTCCTCCAGCGGACAGGGGCCTACAATGAGCAGTTCTTC
CDR3 protein: CASLLQRTGAYNEQFF

J gene: TRBJ2-2
D gene: -
clone size: once
V gene: TRBV5-1
CDR3 DNA: TGCGCCAGCAGCTTTGACGCGGGCACCGGGGAGCTGTTTTTT
CDR3 protein: CASSFDAGTGELFF

J gene: TRBJ2-5
D gene: TRBD1
clone size: once
V gene: TRBV24-1
CDR3 DNA: TGTGCCACCAGTGATCCGACCAGGGGGCAGGGGGAGACCCAGTACTTC
CDR3 protein: CATSDPTRGQGETQYF

J gene: TRBJ2-1
D gene: -
clone size: -
V gene: TRBV6-5
CDR3 DNA: TGTGCCAGTATGGGACACTCAGGTTCTTACAATGAGCAGTTCTTC
CDR3 protein: CASMGHSGSYNEQFF

J gene: TRBJ2-3
D gene: TRBD2
clone size: -
V gene: TRBV5-4
CDR3 DNA: TGTGCCAGCAGCTCCGGACTAGCGGGGGGGCTCGCAGATACGCAGTATTTT
CDR3 protein: CASSSGLAGGLADTQYF

J gene: TRBJ2-3
D gene: TRBD1
clone size: -
V gene: TRBV11-2
CDR3 DNA: TGTGCCAGCAGCTTAGTGCAGGGGGCCGGCACAGATACGCAGTATTTT
CDR3 protein: CASSLVQGAGTDTQYF